These 13 T cell receptor beta chains came from one sample sequenced in a study of blood T cells in healthy people across ages. A second 7 to 11 cycle PCR used barcoded and J-beta primers. MiXCR, applied by TCRdb to the 5' RACE reads, yields one record per CDR3 protein. The table records about 670,000 distinct CDR3 sequences, less than 45% of them present only once. The specimen was blood. The source of these receptors is an elderly man in good health.

In nucleotides, the CDR3 is TGCGCCAGCAGCTTGGTGACCGGGACAGGGGTTCCGGAGACCCAGTACTTC. It codes for CASSLVTGTGVPETQYF. The V gene is TRBV5-1, the J gene TRBJ2-5, with 10 positions matching TRBD1. The V segment lost 0 bases and the J segment 5 bases; nucleotides outside the gene matches: 10. The germline V gene encodes CDR1 SGHRS and CDR2 YFSETQ. CDR3 size: 17 residues.

V and J are TRBV7-2 and TRBJ2-4; D is unresolved. Deletions cut 5 bases from V and 6 bases from J, with 14 bases between. The CDR3 is 14 amino acids. Germline CDR1 SGHTA, CDR2 FQGNSA. The CDR3 sequence: CASSVLPAVNIQYF. The CDR3 DNA is TGTGCCAGCAGCGTATTGCCAGCCGTAAACATTCAGTACTTC. The whole variable domain, remainder taken from reference TRBV7-2 and TRBJ2-4, is GAGVSQSPSNKVTEKGKDVELRCDPISGHTALYWYRQSLGQGLEFLIYFQGNSAPDKSGLPSDRFSAERTGGSVSTLTIQRTQQEDSAVYLCASSVLPAVNIQYFGAGTRLSVL.

Many counts were recorded for this clonotype. The chain has TRBV29-1 and TRBJ2-7, with 8 bases lining up with TRBD1. V trimming: 1 base; J trimming: 2 bases; junction bases outside the gene matches: 10. Germline CDR1 and CDR2: SQVTM and ANQGSEA. CDR3 length: 16 amino acids. The CDR3: CSVEGQGKSQAYEQYF. For the CDR3, the DNA is TGCAGCGTTGAAGGACAGGGGAAAAGTCAGGCCTACGAGCAGTACTTC.

This clonotype was counted at least ten times. The chain uses TRBV6-6 and TRBJ1-2; the D is unclear. This CDR3 region has 11 residues. The germline CDR1 and CDR2 sequences are MNHNY and SVGAGI (reference sequence). V lost 6 bases to trimming and J lost 0 bases, with 2 bases between them. CDR3 sequence reads: CASRTNYGYTF. The CDR3 DNA reads TGTGCCAGCAGGACTAACTATGGCTACACCTTC.

V and J are TRBV20-1 and TRBJ2-1; TRBD2 matches at 10 bases. Germline values: CDR1 DFQATT, CDR2 SNEGSKA (reference sequence). Trimming took 6 bases from V and 4 from J; bases not matched to a gene: 3. The CDR3 is made up of 13 amino acids. The CDR3 protein is CSATSGEYNEQFF. CDR3 sequence (DNA): TGCAGTGCAACTAGCGGGGAGTACAATGAGCAGTTCTTC.

In its sample, this clonotype was seen a few times. This chain links TRBV29-1 with TRBJ1-1; 8 bases are a match to TRBD1. The CDR3 is 13 amino acids. V lost 6 bases to trimming and J lost 9 bases; unmatched junction nucleotides: 12. Looked up from germline, CDR1 is SQVTM and CDR2 is ANQGSEA. The CDR3 DNA follows: TGCAGCGTCGTCCGGGACAGGATAGTAAAAGCTTTCTTT. It is translated as CSVVRDRIVKAFF.

This clonotype was seen once. This chain uses TRBV7-8 with TRBJ1-1, with 7 bases aligning to TRBD1. J was trimmed by 2 bases and V by 5 bases; bases with no gene match: 14. The CDR3 spans 17 residues. Looked up from germline, CDR1 is SGHVS and CDR2 is FQNEAQ. In DNA form, the CDR3 reads TGTGCCAGCAGCGCGCCCGGGACAGCCATGATCAACACTGAAGCTTTCTTT. This sequence encodes CASSAPGTAMINTEAFF.

The chain recombines TRBV29-1 with TRBJ2-3; TRBD1 matches 8 bases. CDR1 is SQVTM, CDR2 ANQGSEA, per germline. The CDR3 consists of 11 residues. Unmatched junction bases numbered 2, after V lost 5 bases and J lost 7 bases. CDR3 nucleotides: TGCAGCGTTCAGGGGGCGAATACGCAGTATTTT. It specifies CSVQGANTQYF.

This clonotype has more than one count but fewer than ten. The chain joins TRBV4-2 to TRBJ2-7, with 7 bases matching TRBD2. The CDR3 has 17 residues. Trimming at V came to 4 bases and at J to 1 base, leaving 13 bases not matched to a gene. Looked up from germline, CDR1 is LGHNA and CDR2 is YNFKEQ. The CDR3: CASSLAWAASGSYEQYF. The CDR3 coding sequence is TGTGCCAGCAGCCTGGCCTGGGCCGCTAGCGGATCCTACGAGCAGTACTTC.

This clonotype was counted a few times. The chain employs TRBV7-2 and TRBJ2-7, with D maybe TRBD2 (5 bases). The CDR3 loop spans 14 amino acids. The V end lost 4 bases, the J end lost 4 bases, and 14 bases lay between the germline ends. Germline V gene sequence: CDR1 SGHTA, CDR2 FQGNSA. The CDR3 is CASSYERGAYEQYF. Written as DNA, the CDR3 is TGTGCCAGCAGCTACGAACGGGGAGCTTACGAGCAGTACTTC. The entire variable domain, with the rest obtained from reference TRBV7-2 and TRBJ2-7, is as follows: GAGVSQSPSNKVTEKGKDVELRCDPISGHTALYWYRQSLGQGLEFLIYFQGNSAPDKSGLPSDRFSAERTGGSVSTLTIQRTQQEDSAVYLCASSYERGAYEQYFGPGTRLTVT.

The chain joins TRBV12-3 or TRBV12-4 to TRBJ1-2; 10 bases agree with TRBD1. The junction had 13 bases not matched to a gene; V was cut back by 4 bases and J by 8 bases. This CDR3 has 16 amino acids. The chain's CDR3 is CASSSRDRGGGRGYTF. The CDR3 DNA reads TGTGCCAGCAGTTCCCGGGACAGGGGAGGGGGTAGAGGCTACACCTTC.

This clonotype has only a few counts. The rearrangement links TRBV11-2 to TRBJ2-4; D perhaps matches TRBD1 (6 bases). TRBJ2-7 matches the DNA end more closely, so the J call is doubtful. In germline, CDR1 is SGHAT, CDR2 FQNNGV. The CDR3 is made up of 14 amino acids. The CDR3 coding sequence is TGTGCCAGCAGCCCCGACAGGTACCCTAGCGAGCAGTACTTC. Translation: CASSPDRYPSEQYF.

This clonotype was observed a few times. The CDR3 loop reads CAISPAGGGTGDWPQHF. The CDR3 DNA follows: TGTGCCATCAGTCCCGCCGGAGGTGGGACAGGTGATTGGCCCCAGCATTTT. V is TRBV10-3 and J is TRBJ1-5; 8 positions agree with TRBD1. J lost 9 bases, V lost 5 bases, and 18 bases had no gene match. The CDR3 covers 17 residues. From germline, CDR1 is ENHRY and CDR2 SYGVKD.